This is a list of T cell receptor beta chains from one sample in a study of early T cells in non-severe SARS-CoV-2 infection. TCRdb fed the 5' RACE reads into MiXCR, producing one record per CDR3 protein. The table records tens of thousands of distinct CDR3 sequences, 9.5% to 13% of them present only once. Material: whole blood. These receptors all come from an adult who was a healthcare worker with PCR-confirmed SARS-CoV-2 infection or an uninfected control (not recorded which). Both conserved end residues are part of each CDR3. Each record gives: D gene, clone size, J gene, V gene, CDR3 DNA, CDR3 protein. The D gene is left open where the match is weak. Only some rows state a clone size, as once, few, many or a class for expanded clones.

D gene: TRBD1
clone size: -
J gene: TRBJ1-5
V gene: TRBV6-1
CDR3 DNA: TGTGCCAGCAGTGGACAGGGACATCAGCCCCAGCATTTT
CDR3 protein: CASSGQGHQPQHF

D gene: -
clone size: -
J gene: TRBJ2-1
V gene: TRBV6-5
CDR3 DNA: TGTGCCAGCAGTTACTCGACGGGCGGGGTCTCCTACAATGAGCAGTTCTTC
CDR3 protein: CASSYSTGGVSYNEQFF

D gene: -
clone size: -
J gene: TRBJ1-1
V gene: TRBV18
CDR3 DNA: TGTGCCAGCTCCCGGACTGACAGTAACACTGAAGCTTTCTTT
CDR3 protein: CASSRTDSNTEAFF

D gene: -
clone size: many
J gene: TRBJ2-5
V gene: TRBV11-2
CDR3 DNA: TGTGCCAGCAGCTCACCGGGGAGACAAGAGACCCAGTACTTC
CDR3 protein: CASSSPGRQETQYF

D gene: -
clone size: few
J gene: TRBJ2-7
V gene: TRBV2
CDR3 DNA: TGTGCCAGCAGTGAGATGGCCGAGGACGAGCAGTACTTC
CDR3 protein: CASSEMAEDEQYF

D gene: -
clone size: -
J gene: TRBJ2-1
V gene: TRBV9
CDR3 DNA: TGTGCCAGCAGCGTAGCCAGTCTGGATGAGCAGTTCTTC
CDR3 protein: CASSVASLDEQFF

D gene: -
clone size: few
J gene: TRBJ2-7
V gene: TRBV4-1
CDR3 DNA: TGCGCCAGCAGCCAAGCTCAGGCTAGCCCGTACGAGCAGTACTTC
CDR3 protein: CASSQAQASPYEQYF

D gene: TRBD1
clone size: -
J gene: TRBJ2-7
V gene: TRBV7-2
CDR3 DNA: TGTGCCAGCAGCGTCAGGGGGACCTACGAGCAGTACTTC
CDR3 protein: CASSVRGTYEQYF

D gene: TRBD2
clone size: -
J gene: TRBJ2-7
V gene: TRBV28
CDR3 DNA: TGTGCCAGCAGCCTGGGGCTAGCGGGCTACGAGCAGTACTTC
CDR3 protein: CASSLGLAGYEQYF

D gene: -
clone size: many
J gene: TRBJ2-7
V gene: TRBV12-3/TRBV12-4
CDR3 DNA: TGTGCCAGCAGTCGTGACGGGTCCTACGAGCAGTACTTC
CDR3 protein: CASSRDGSYEQYF

D gene: -
clone size: -
J gene: TRBJ1-5
V gene: TRBV20-1
CDR3 DNA: TGCAGTGCTAGGGATCCCCGCCGATTGGGGGGTGTGAACAATCAGCCCCAGCATTTT
CDR3 protein: CSARDPRRLGGVNNQPQHF

D gene: -
clone size: few
J gene: TRBJ2-3
V gene: TRBV7-2
CDR3 DNA: TGTGCCAGCAGCTCCTCGGTCGCCACAGATACGCAGTATTTT
CDR3 protein: CASSSSVATDTQYF

D gene: TRBD2
clone size: many
J gene: TRBJ2-1
V gene: TRBV4-3
CDR3 DNA: TGCGCCAGCAGCCGACTAGCGGGAGTTTACAATGAGCAGTTCTTC
CDR3 protein: CASSRLAGVYNEQFF

D gene: -
clone size: few
J gene: TRBJ2-3
V gene: TRBV15
CDR3 DNA: TGTGCCACGCCCTTTTACGAAAACACAGATACGCAGTATTTT
CDR3 protein: CATPFYENTDTQYF

D gene: -
clone size: -
J gene: TRBJ2-2
V gene: TRBV11-2
CDR3 DNA: TGTGCCAGCAGCTTAGCGGCTATCCAGACGGGCGGGGAGCTGTTTTTT
CDR3 protein: CASSLAAIQTGGELFF

D gene: TRBD1
clone size: many
J gene: TRBJ1-4
V gene: TRBV18
CDR3 DNA: TGTGCCAGCTCGCCACAGGGGATGAATGAAAAACTGTTTTTT
CDR3 protein: CASSPQGMNEKLFF

D gene: -
clone size: few
J gene: TRBJ1-1
V gene: TRBV4-1
CDR3 DNA: TGCGCCAGCAGCCAAGAGGCGGGAATGGGACTCACTGAAGCTTTCTTT
CDR3 protein: CASSQEAGMGLTEAFF

D gene: TRBD2
clone size: medium-sized
J gene: TRBJ2-7
V gene: TRBV20-1
CDR3 DNA: TGCAGTGCTAGAGATAGAGCGGGAGGATCCTACGAGCAGTACTTC
CDR3 protein: CSARDRAGGSYEQYF

D gene: TRBD1
clone size: few
J gene: TRBJ2-7
V gene: TRBV20-1
CDR3 DNA: TGCAGTGCTAGAGGAGCGGGACAGGGGGCCGTCTACGAGCAGTACTTC
CDR3 protein: CSARGAGQGAVYEQYF

D gene: -
clone size: -
J gene: TRBJ1-1
V gene: TRBV18
CDR3 DNA: TGTGCCAGCTCACCAGTGGAGAACACTGAAGCTTTCTTT
CDR3 protein: CASSPVENTEAFF

D gene: TRBD2
clone size: -
J gene: TRBJ2-1
V gene: TRBV19
CDR3 DNA: TGTGCCAGTACCTGGGCGGGAGGTACTCACAATGAGCAGTTCTTC
CDR3 protein: CASTWAGGTHNEQFF

D gene: TRBD2
clone size: many
J gene: TRBJ2-7
V gene: TRBV6-5
CDR3 DNA: TGTGCCAGCAGTTACTCCCTAGCGGAACAAAAGGGAGAGCAGTACTTC
CDR3 protein: CASSYSLAEQKGEQYF

D gene: -
clone size: few
J gene: TRBJ2-1
V gene: TRBV7-9
CDR3 DNA: TGTGCCAGCAGCTTAGCGTTAGCGATTAGCTCCTACAATGAGCAGTTCTTC
CDR3 protein: CASSLALAISSYNEQFF

D gene: -
clone size: few
J gene: TRBJ1-2
V gene: TRBV5-5
CDR3 DNA: TGTGCCAGCAGCTCCGCACGCGGACGCTATGGCTACACCTTC
CDR3 protein: CASSSARGRYGYTF

D gene: -
clone size: many
J gene: TRBJ2-1
V gene: TRBV7-2
CDR3 DNA: TGTGCCAGCAGCTTCCTGCGCTACAATGAGCAGTTCTTC
CDR3 protein: CASSFLRYNEQFF

D gene: -
clone size: many
J gene: TRBJ2-7
V gene: TRBV7-6
CDR3 DNA: TGTGCCAGCTCGGGTGGGCAGGCCTACGAGCAGTACTTC
CDR3 protein: CASSGGQAYEQYF

D gene: TRBD1
clone size: -
J gene: TRBJ2-7
V gene: TRBV28
CDR3 DNA: TGTGCCAGCAGGGACAGGGAGTCCTACGAGCAGTACTTC
CDR3 protein: CASRDRESYEQYF

D gene: -
clone size: few
J gene: TRBJ2-1
V gene: TRBV5-1
CDR3 DNA: TGCGCCAGCAGCTCCGTAGGCGGGACACATGAGCAGTTCTTC
CDR3 protein: CASSSVGGTHEQFF

D gene: TRBD2
clone size: -
J gene: TRBJ2-5
V gene: TRBV12-3/TRBV12-4
CDR3 DNA: TGTGCCAGCAGGATAGCGGGAGGGGCCCAAGAGACCCAGTACTTC
CDR3 protein: CASRIAGGAQETQYF

D gene: -
clone size: few
J gene: TRBJ1-3
V gene: TRBV7-2
CDR3 DNA: TGTGCCAGCAGCTCACAAGGAAGGGAAAACACCATATATTTT
CDR3 protein: CASSSQGRENTIYF

D gene: TRBD2
clone size: few
J gene: TRBJ2-7
V gene: TRBV13
CDR3 DNA: TGTGCCAGCAGCCCCAGTAGCGGGGGGAGCTCCTACGAGCAGTACTTC
CDR3 protein: CASSPSSGGSSYEQYF

D gene: TRBD2
clone size: many
J gene: TRBJ2-7
V gene: TRBV20-1
CDR3 DNA: TGCAGTGCCCCCTCCGCACTAGCGGGAGGGCCCGAGCAGTACTTC
CDR3 protein: CSAPSALAGGPEQYF

D gene: TRBD1
clone size: few
J gene: TRBJ1-4
V gene: TRBV6-6
CDR3 DNA: TGTGCCAGCAGTTACCGGCAGGGGGATGAAAAACTGTTTTTT
CDR3 protein: CASSYRQGDEKLFF

D gene: TRBD2
clone size: -
J gene: TRBJ2-7
V gene: TRBV3-1
CDR3 DNA: TGTGCCAGCAGCCCCCAGGGGCGGGGGGGAAGCTCCTACGAGCAGTACTTC
CDR3 protein: CASSPQGRGGSSYEQYF

D gene: -
clone size: few
J gene: TRBJ1-4
V gene: TRBV27
CDR3 DNA: TGTGCCAGCAGTTTATCAGGGTTGGTGGGTGAAAAACTGTTTTTT
CDR3 protein: CASSLSGLVGEKLFF

D gene: -
clone size: -
J gene: TRBJ2-2
V gene: TRBV7-9
CDR3 DNA: TGTGCCAGCAGCCCAATAAGAAACACCGGGGAGCTGTTTTTT
CDR3 protein: CASSPIRNTGELFF

D gene: -
clone size: few
J gene: TRBJ2-5
V gene: TRBV7-2
CDR3 DNA: TGTGCCAGCAGCCGAGACCCACAAGAGACCCAGTACTTC
CDR3 protein: CASSRDPQETQYF

D gene: -
clone size: many
J gene: TRBJ2-3
V gene: TRBV6-6
CDR3 DNA: TGTGCCAGCAGTTACTCGTTCACAGATACGCAGTATTTT
CDR3 protein: CASSYSFTDTQYF

D gene: -
clone size: -
J gene: TRBJ2-7
V gene: TRBV4-3
CDR3 DNA: TGCGCCAGCAGCCAAGATCAGTCAGGAGCGAGCTACGAGCAGTACTTC
CDR3 protein: CASSQDQSGASYEQYF

D gene: TRBD1
clone size: many
J gene: TRBJ1-6
V gene: TRBV28
CDR3 DNA: TGTGCCAGCAGTTCCGGACAGGGTGGTTCACCCCTCCACTTT
CDR3 protein: CASSSGQGGSPLHF

D gene: -
clone size: -
J gene: TRBJ2-7
V gene: TRBV15
CDR3 DNA: TGTGCCACCAGCAGAGACCGTAGCGCGGGACAATACGAGCAGTACTTC
CDR3 protein: CATSRDRSAGQYEQYF

D gene: TRBD1
clone size: many
J gene: TRBJ1-6
V gene: TRBV10-2
CDR3 DNA: TGCGCCAGCAGGACCCAGGGGGTAGACGATTCACCCCTCCACTTT
CDR3 protein: CASRTQGVDDSPLHF

D gene: -
clone size: few
J gene: TRBJ2-1
V gene: TRBV5-1
CDR3 DNA: TGCGCCAGCACTACCATTGGCTCCTACAATGAGCAGTTCTTC
CDR3 protein: CASTTIGSYNEQFF

D gene: -
clone size: many
J gene: TRBJ1-5
V gene: TRBV6-2/TRBV6-3
CDR3 DNA: TGTGCCAGCACCAAGGGGGGACCTCCACAGCCCCAGCATTTT
CDR3 protein: CASTKGGPPQPQHF

D gene: TRBD2
clone size: once
J gene: TRBJ2-5
V gene: TRBV20-1
CDR3 DNA: TGCAGTGCTAGAGATCCTAGCGGGAGTAAAGAGACCCAGTACTTC
CDR3 protein: CSARDPSGSKETQYF

D gene: -
clone size: few
J gene: TRBJ1-2
V gene: TRBV7-2
CDR3 DNA: TGTGCCAGCAGCTTAAGGACAAACTCCTATTATGGCTACACCTTC
CDR3 protein: CASSLRTNSYYGYTF

D gene: TRBD2
clone size: many
J gene: TRBJ2-1
V gene: TRBV12-3/TRBV12-4
CDR3 DNA: TGTGCCAGCAGTCGAACGGGAGGCTCCTACAATGAGCAGTTCTTC
CDR3 protein: CASSRTGGSYNEQFF

D gene: TRBD1
clone size: many
J gene: TRBJ2-3
V gene: TRBV24-1
CDR3 DNA: TGTGCCACCAGCGACAGGGCGACAATCCATACGCAGTATTTT
CDR3 protein: CATSDRATIHTQYF